A selection of T cell receptor beta chains follows, all from one sample in a study of CD8 T cells in ankylosing spondylitis. TCRdb reanalysed the 5' RACE reads using MiXCR and keeps one entry per CDR3 protein. The sample comprises 150,000 or so distinct CDR3 sequences, under 35% of which are singletons, and 6% rests with the top ten. Input material: synovial fluid, either unsorted or a sorted T cell fraction (not recorded which). The receptors were gathered from a male donor with ankylosing spondylitis. Both conserved end residues are part of each CDR3. Each record gives: J gene, clone size, V gene, D gene, CDR3 DNA, CDR3 protein. A D gene is named only where the DNA matches it firmly. A row's size may be missing; if present it is once, few, many or a size class.

j_gene: TRBJ1-2
abundance: -
v_gene: TRBV16
d_gene: TRBD1
CDR3nt: TGTGCCAGCAGCCCTGGACAGGGGGCGAGGGGCTACACCTTC
CDR3aa: CASSPGQGARGYTF

j_gene: TRBJ2-5
abundance: -
v_gene: TRBV12-3/TRBV12-4
d_gene: -
CDR3nt: TGTGCCAGCAGTTTTCGGGTTACGGGGACCCAGTACTTC
CDR3aa: CASSFRVTGTQYF

j_gene: TRBJ2-1
abundance: -
v_gene: TRBV5-4
d_gene: -
CDR3nt: TGTGCCAGCAGCTTGGGACGAGCCTACAATGAGCAGTTCTTC
CDR3aa: CASSLGRAYNEQFF

j_gene: TRBJ2-1
abundance: -
v_gene: TRBV20-1
d_gene: -
CDR3nt: TGCAGTGCTCTTACCTACAATGAGCAGTTCTTC
CDR3aa: CSALTYNEQFF

j_gene: TRBJ2-7
abundance: many
v_gene: TRBV6-2/TRBV6-3
d_gene: TRBD2
CDR3nt: TGTGCCAGCAGACTAGCGGGAGGGCCCTACGAGCAGTACTTC
CDR3aa: CASRLAGGPYEQYF

j_gene: TRBJ2-3
abundance: -
v_gene: TRBV12-3/TRBV12-4
d_gene: TRBD2
CDR3nt: TGTGCCAGCAGTCCCTCGTTGGGGGCTAGCGGGTCCCCCCCTACGCAGTATTTT
CDR3aa: CASSPSLGASGSPPTQYF

j_gene: TRBJ1-2
abundance: few
v_gene: TRBV10-3
d_gene: -
CDR3nt: TGTGCCATCAGTGACGTAGGGGCAAACTATGGCTACACCTTC
CDR3aa: CAISDVGANYGYTF

j_gene: TRBJ1-1
abundance: -
v_gene: TRBV11-3
d_gene: -
CDR3nt: TGTGCCAGCAGCTTTCCCGGGTTTTACACTGAAGCTTTCTTT
CDR3aa: CASSFPGFYTEAFF

j_gene: TRBJ2-3
abundance: few
v_gene: TRBV5-1
d_gene: -
CDR3nt: TGCGCCAGCAGCTTGGTGGGGGAGGTTCCAGATACGCAGTATTTT
CDR3aa: CASSLVGEVPDTQYF

j_gene: TRBJ2-7
abundance: -
v_gene: TRBV30
d_gene: TRBD2
CDR3nt: TGTGCCTGGAGTCCCCTAGCGGGGGTTTCGTACGAGCAGTACTTC
CDR3aa: CAWSPLAGVSYEQYF

j_gene: TRBJ2-1
abundance: -
v_gene: TRBV12-3/TRBV12-4
d_gene: TRBD1
CDR3nt: TGTGCCAGCAGTTTACAGCAGGGGGTCAATGAGCAGTTCTTC
CDR3aa: CASSLQQGVNEQFF

j_gene: TRBJ2-3
abundance: -
v_gene: TRBV4-1
d_gene: TRBD1
CDR3nt: TGCGCCAGCAGCCAAGGCGACAGGGAAGGAGATACGCAGTATTTT
CDR3aa: CASSQGDREGDTQYF

j_gene: TRBJ1-1
abundance: -
v_gene: TRBV4-2
d_gene: -
CDR3nt: TGTGCCAGCAGCCGGGAGACCTACACTGAAGCTTTCTTT
CDR3aa: CASSRETYTEAFF

j_gene: TRBJ2-3
abundance: many
v_gene: TRBV12-3/TRBV12-4
d_gene: -
CDR3nt: TGTGCCAGCAGGGGGACCCTGCAATCAGATACGCAGTATTTT
CDR3aa: CASRGTLQSDTQYF

j_gene: TRBJ2-1
abundance: -
v_gene: TRBV5-1
d_gene: -
CDR3nt: TGCGCCAGCAGCTTCGGACCGGGGACGTACAATGAGCAGTTCTTC
CDR3aa: CASSFGPGTYNEQFF

j_gene: TRBJ2-3
abundance: once
v_gene: TRBV5-1
d_gene: -
CDR3nt: TGCGCCAGCAGCTCCGGGGGGCGTCCAGATACGCAGTATTTT
CDR3aa: CASSSGGRPDTQYF

j_gene: TRBJ2-2
abundance: -
v_gene: TRBV7-2
d_gene: -
CDR3nt: TGTGCCAGCAGCTTGGACCCCACCGGGGAGCTGTTTTTT
CDR3aa: CASSLDPTGELFF